The sequence of this T cell receptor beta chain was determined in a study of CD8 T cells in ankylosing spondylitis. There are 16 residues in the CDR3. After removal of 9 bases from V and 2 bases from J, the junction contained 10 bases not matched to a gene. Germline loops: CDR1 ENHRY, CDR2 SYGVKD. Only a few counts were recorded for this clonotype. Its antigen is currently unknown. As the method for making TCR beta libraries, quantitative 5'-RACE with molecular barcodes was used. TCRdb ran MiXCR on the 5' RACE reads and lists one entry per CDR3 protein. The repertoire consists of approximately 300,000 distinct CDR3 sequences, with around 8% occurring once and the leading ten covering about 14%. Overall study results and limits: Reactive arthritis synovial fluid and blood previously showed some of these motif variants. Matched ankylosing spondylitis synovial fluid reportedly contained a significantly enriched population of disease-linked clones. For ankylosing spondylitis blood, a TCR beta motif of seven to nine highly homologous variants appeared characteristic. Disease-associated clonotypes exhibited CD8+ identity and were relatively infrequent in peripheral blood.

The chain has TRBV10-3 and TRBJ2-6; TRBD1 matches 7 bases. The sequencing sample was made of blood, either unsorted or a sorted T cell fraction (not recorded which). The TCR originated in a male donor with ankylosing spondylitis. The chain's CDR3 is CAIRQGYLAGANVLTF. The CDR3 DNA is TGTGCCATTCGACAGGGCTACTTGGCTGGGGCCAACGTCCTGACTTTC.